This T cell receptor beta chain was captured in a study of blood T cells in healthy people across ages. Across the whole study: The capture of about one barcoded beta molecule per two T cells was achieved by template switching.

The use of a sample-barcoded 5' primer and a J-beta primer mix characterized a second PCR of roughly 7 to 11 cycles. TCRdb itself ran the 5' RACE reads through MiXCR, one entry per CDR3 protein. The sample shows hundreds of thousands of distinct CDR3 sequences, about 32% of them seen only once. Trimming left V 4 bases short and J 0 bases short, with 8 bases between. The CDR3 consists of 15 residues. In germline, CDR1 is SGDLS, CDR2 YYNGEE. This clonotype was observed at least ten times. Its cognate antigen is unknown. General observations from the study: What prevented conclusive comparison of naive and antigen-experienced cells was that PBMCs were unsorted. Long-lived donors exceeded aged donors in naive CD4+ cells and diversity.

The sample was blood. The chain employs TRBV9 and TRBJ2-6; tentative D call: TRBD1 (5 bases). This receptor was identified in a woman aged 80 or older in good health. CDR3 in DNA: TGTGCCAGCAGCCTGGACATCTCTGGGGCCAACGTCCTGACTTTC. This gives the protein CASSLDISGANVLTF.